The 27 T cell receptor beta chains listed next were all sequenced from one sample in a study. TCRdb re-called the 5' RACE reads through MiXCR, storing one row per CDR3 protein. The sample records tens of thousands of distinct CDR3 sequences, approximately 17% being singletons. Sequencing used naive CD4+ T cells sorted from a lymph node. Subset in this sample: naive CD4+ T cells, CD4+CD45RA+CD25-. The receptors come from a female donor with breast cancer.

This clonotype occurred many times. The rearrangement joins TRBV11-3 to TRBJ2-1, with 9 bases that match TRBD1. Unmatched junction bases numbered 12, after V lost 5 bases and J lost 7 bases. The CDR3 spans 16 residues. The V gene's germline CDR1 is SGHNT and CDR2 YENEEA. CDR3 coding DNA: TGTGCCAGCAGCGGGCGGGACAGGGAAGGAAAGAATGAGCAGTTCTTC. Amino acid sequence: CASSGRDREGKNEQFF.

The sample holds many counts of this clonotype. The chain couples TRBV20-1 to TRBJ2-1; TRBD2 matches at 10 bases. The trim removed 5 bases at V and 14 bases at J, leaving 9 bases unmatched. Germline V gene data show CDR1 as DFQATT and CDR2 as SNEGSKA (reference sequence). This CDR3 comprises 12 residues. The chain's CDR3 is CSARTSGRSEFF. CDR3 nucleotides: TGCAGTGCTCGGACTAGCGGAAGATCGGAGTTCTTC.

In this sample, this clonotype turned up a few times. The chain has TRBV20-1 and TRBJ2-1, with D perhaps matching TRBD2 (7 bases). Trimming cost V 6 bases and J 6 bases, with 27 bases left between them. The CDR3 loop spans 17 amino acids. Germline CDR1 reads DFQATT; CDR2 reads SNEGSKA (reference sequence). The CDR3 nucleotides are TGCAGTGCCCCCCCTACGGGGGGCTCACTGTGGGGCAATGAGCAGTTCTTC. Protein product: CSAPPTGGSLWGNEQFF.

This chain links TRBV15 with TRBJ2-7; D uncertain. This CDR3 spans 14 amino acids. V was shortened by 5 bases and J by 5 bases, with 16 bases between the two germline ends. Looked up from germline, CDR1 is LNHNV and CDR2 is YYDKDF (reference sequence). CDR3 in DNA: TGTGCCACCAGCTTCAGTCAAGGTGGGCACGAGCAGTACTTC. It specifies CATSFSQGGHEQYF.

The V and J genes are TRBV7-2 and TRBJ2-6; the match to TRBD1 covers 8 bases. The CDR3 spans 18 residues. J gave up 0 bases and V 2 bases, and 6 bases lay outside the gene matches. Germline V CDR1 and CDR2: SGHTA, FQGNSA. The CDR3: CASSLRDRTLSGANVLTF. The CDR3 bases are TGTGCCAGCAGCTTAAGGGACAGGACACTCTCTGGGGCCAACGTCCTGACTTTC.

The sample holds many counts of this clonotype. The V and J genes are TRBV5-1 and TRBJ2-7, with D unresolved. This CDR3 has 15 residues. Per the germline V gene, CDR1 is SGHRS and CDR2 is YFSETQ. The V gene lost 4 bases and the J gene lost 2 bases, with 16 bases spanning the gap. The DNA of the CDR3 is TGCGCCAGCAGCCCCTGGGCAGATGAGACCTACGAGCAGTACTTC. It codes for CASSPWADETYEQYF.

This clonotype was seen at least ten times. The gene calls are TRBV4-3 and TRBJ1-4; possible D gene TRBD1, 6 bases. V lost 5 bases to trimming and J lost 16 bases, with 20 bases between them. CDR1 and CDR2 (germline): LGHNA, YSLEER. The CDR3 sequence is 13 residues long. The CDR3 DNA reads TGCGCCAGCAGCGCCAGGGGAGGAGATCATCCGTTTTTT. This encodes CASSARGGDHPFF.

Turning to this clonotype: A much bigger clone sits one base away, suggesting this may be a read error. The rearrangement uses TRBV7-2 and TRBJ1-4; unclear D gene. Germline CDR1 is SGHTA and CDR2 is FQGNSA. The CDR3 covers 15 residues. Trimming removed 5 bases at V and 8 bases at J, with 18 bases between. In DNA form, the CDR3 reads TGTGCCAGCAGCGAGATGGGCTCGGATGACGAAAAACTGTTTTTT. Encoded protein: CASSEMGSDDEKLFF.

This chain links TRBV6-1 with TRBJ2-1; D call uncertain. Germline V gene lookup returns CDR1 MNHNS and CDR2 SASEGT. V lost 5 bases, J lost 8 bases, and 10 bases lay in between. The CDR3 runs 12 residues. The CDR3 here is CASSPWGDEQFF. The CDR3 DNA sequence: TGTGCCAGCAGTCCTTGGGGTGATGAGCAGTTCTTC.

This sequence joins TRBV10-2 and TRBJ1-1; D is unresolved. The CDR3 sequence is 13 residues long. The germline CDR1 and CDR2 sequences are WSHSY and SAAADI. V was shortened by 4 bases and J by 4 bases, with 10 bases between the two germline ends. The CDR3 nucleotides are TGCGCCAGCAGTGCGGGGTCCGGCACTGAAGCTTTCTTT. Translating gives CASSAGSGTEAFF.

This clonotype was seen ten or more times. The rearrangement links TRBV5-1 to TRBJ2-3; TRBD1 aligns across 8 bases. The CDR3 contains 14 residues. V was pared by 0 bases and J by 4 bases, with 1 base of the junction left unmatched. Germline V gene data show CDR1 as SGHRS and CDR2 as YFSETQ. The CDR3 DNA is TGCGCCAGCAGCTTGGCAGGGGGCGCAGATACGCAGTATTTT. This sequence encodes CASSLAGGADTQYF.

This clonotype was recorded a few times. J is TRBJ2-7 and V is TRBV10-3, with TRBD1 matching 7 bases. This CDR3 is 14 amino acids long. V dropped 7 bases and J dropped 6; count of bases not matched to a gene: 12. Germline V gives CDR1 ENHRY, CDR2 SYGVKD. The CDR3 DNA sequence: TGTGCCATCACCGAAACCCTCCAGGGGGTCGAGCAGTACTTC. Translating it yields CAITETLQGVEQYF.

The chain uses TRBV7-9 and TRBJ2-5; unclear D gene. Germline V CDR1 and CDR2: SEHNR, FQNEAQ (reference sequence). The CDR3 sequence is 11 residues long. The V end lost 10 bases, the J end lost 9 bases, and 15 bases lay between the germline ends. For the CDR3, the DNA is TGTGCCAACGGCTACGACCCGGCCCAGTACTTC. It is translated as CANGYDPAQYF.

This clonotype was counted only a few times. This rearrangement joins TRBV20-1 to TRBJ2-6; D unclear. The CDR3 has 16 residues. Germline V CDR1 and CDR2: DFQATT, SNEGSKA (reference sequence). V gave up 0 bases and J gave up 8 bases, with 17 bases separating them. This CDR3 is CSARDTLLAESNVLTF. The CDR3 DNA follows: TGCAGTGCTAGAGATACGCTCCTTGCTGAGTCCAACGTCCTGACTTTC.

A word on this clonotype: Just one base apart from a much larger clone, this may be a read error. The gene calls are TRBV5-6 and TRBJ1-2, with D possibly TRBD1 on 5 matching bases. Germline assignment: CDR1 SGHDT and CDR2 YYEEEE. CDR3 size: 12 residues. As DNA, the CDR3 is TGTGCCAGCAGCTTGCCAGGGAGGGGCTGCACCTTC. Its protein is CASSLPGRGCTF.

About this clonotype itself: A much larger clone is a single base away; this may be a read error. The J gene is TRBJ1-2, the V gene TRBV6-1; no definite D call. Per germline, CDR1 MNHNS and CDR2 SASEGT. The CDR3 has 13 amino acids. In DNA, the CDR3 is TGTGCCAGCAGTGGTCGGACGCCCTATGGCTGCACCTTC. This sequence encodes CASSGRTPYGCTF.

This clonotype was recorded many times. This chain joins TRBV20-1 and TRBJ2-6; unclear D gene. The V gene lost 6 bases and the J gene lost 1 base, with 13 bases spanning the gap. The CDR3 totals 15 residues. Germline values: CDR1 DFQATT, CDR2 SNEGSKA (reference sequence). CDR3 DNA sequence: TGCAGTGCCGCAGGTCACGGTTCTGGGGCCAACGTCCTGACTTTC. This sequence encodes CSAAGHGSGANVLTF.

This clonotype was recorded many times. The chain recombines TRBV5-1 with TRBJ2-5; possibly TRBD2 for D (6 bases). V shed 4 bases and J shed 1 base, with 17 bases lying between them. This CDR3 spans 16 amino acids. Germline values: CDR1 SGHRS, CDR2 YFSETQ. The CDR3 spells CASSITPAGTQETQYF. The CDR3 DNA reads TGCGCCAGCAGCATCACCCCGGCGGGGACCCAAGAGACCCAGTACTTC.

This clonotype came up many times. The rearrangement joins TRBV6-1 to TRBJ2-7, with 7 bases that match TRBD1. The V segment lost 6 bases and the J segment 5 bases; nucleotides outside the gene matches: 10. The CDR3 has 14 amino acids. CDR1 and CDR2 from the germline V gene are MNHNS and SASEGT. In DNA, the CDR3 is TGTGCCAGCAGCCGGGACGACAGGGCCCACGAGCAGTACTTC. Translated, it gives CASSRDDRAHEQYF.

This clonotype was counted between two and nine times. The chain couples TRBV19 to TRBJ1-5, with D possibly matching TRBD1 (6 bases). From germline, CDR1 is LNHDA and CDR2 SQIVND (reference sequence). CDR3 size: 15 residues. V dropped 9 bases and J dropped 1 base, with 16 bases sitting between them. The CDR3 DNA sequence: TGTGCCAGCTCCGCGGGGGGGCAGAGCAATCAGCCCCAGCATTTT. Translated: CASSAGGQSNQPQHF.

Only a few counts were recorded for this clonotype. This chain links TRBV5-1 with TRBJ2-5; 8 bases are a match to TRBD1. J gave up 7 bases and V 3 bases, and 8 bases lay outside the gene matches. The CDR3 has 14 residues. Germline V lookup: CDR1 SGHRS, CDR2 YFSETQ. CDR3 nucleotide sequence: TGCGCCAGCAGCTCCGGACAGGGTGATGGGACCCAGTACTTC. Amino acid sequence: CASSSGQGDGTQYF.

The chain is built from TRBV5-1 and TRBJ2-7, with 9 nucleotides matching TRBD1. The CDR3 contains 15 residues. From germline, CDR1 is SGHRS and CDR2 YFSETQ. V gave up 3 bases and J gave up 3 bases; unmatched junction bases: 7. The CDR3 loop is CASSYRQGVGYEQYF. CDR3 nucleotides: TGCGCCAGCAGCTACCGACAGGGGGTCGGCTACGAGCAGTACTTC.

This clonotype has only a few counts. The chain employs TRBV20-1 and TRBJ1-1; D remains unclear. The CDR3 contains 13 residues. Germline CDR1 is DFQATT and CDR2 is SNEGSKA (reference sequence). V was cut by 2 bases and J by 0 bases, with 7 bases left in between. CDR3 residues: CSARKGVNTEAFF. The CDR3, as DNA: TGCAGTGCTAGAAAGGGCGTGAACACTGAAGCTTTCTTT.

This clonotype was detected many times. The chain carries TRBV11-2 and TRBJ1-2; TRBD1 aligns across 8 bases. Unmatched junction bases numbered 7, after V lost 5 bases and J lost 8 bases. CDR1 and CDR2 from the germline V gene are SGHAT and FQNNGV. This CDR3 has 13 residues. The CDR3 is CASSEETGEGYTF. In DNA form, the CDR3 reads TGTGCCAGCAGCGAAGAGACAGGGGAAGGCTACACCTTC.

This chain connects TRBV20-1 to TRBJ1-1; the D gene is possibly TRBD1 (6 bases). CDR1 is DFQATT and CDR2 is SNEGSKA in the germline V gene (reference sequence). The CDR3 runs to 15 residues. Trimming cost V 0 bases and J 4 bases, with 15 bases left between them. The CDR3 region has the DNA TGCAGTGCTAGAGATTCCCGCAGGGGTGGCACTGAAGCTTTCTTT. Amino acid sequence: CSARDSRRGGTEAFF.

Remarks on this clonotype: A much more abundant neighbour one base away suggests this may be a read error. The chain is built from TRBV20-1 and TRBJ2-6; tentative D call: TRBD1 (5 bases). Germline V gene sequence: CDR1 DFQATT, CDR2 SNEGSKA (reference sequence). This CDR3 is 19 amino acids long. Here the CDR3 reads CSAREVFPYRSSGANVPTF. The CDR3 DNA reads TGCAGTGCTAGAGAGGTATTTCCTTACCGATCCTCTGGGGCCAACGTCCCGACTTTC.

This clonotype showed up just a few times. The DNA of the CDR3 is TGTGCCAGCAGTCCACGTCTCGGACAGCGGTATCCAGATACGCAGTATTTT. It translates to CASSPRLGQRYPDTQYF. The chain joins TRBV12-3 or TRBV12-4 to TRBJ2-3; maybe TRBD1 (6 bases). The CDR3 is 17 amino acids. Trimming removed 5 bases from V and 4 bases from J, with 22 bases in between.